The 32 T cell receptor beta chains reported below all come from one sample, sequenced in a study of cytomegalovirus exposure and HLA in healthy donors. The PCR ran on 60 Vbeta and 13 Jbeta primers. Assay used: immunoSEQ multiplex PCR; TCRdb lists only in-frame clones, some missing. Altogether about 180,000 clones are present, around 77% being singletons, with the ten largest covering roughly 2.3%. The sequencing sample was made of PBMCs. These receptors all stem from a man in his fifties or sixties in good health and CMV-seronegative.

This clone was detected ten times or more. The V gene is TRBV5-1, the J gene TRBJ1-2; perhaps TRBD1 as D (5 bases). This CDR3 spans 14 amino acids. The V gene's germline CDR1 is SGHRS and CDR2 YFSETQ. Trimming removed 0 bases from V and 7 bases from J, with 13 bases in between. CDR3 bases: TGCGCCAGCAGCTTGGGGCAGGGTCTGGGTGGCTACACCTTC. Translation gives CASSLGQGLGGYTF.

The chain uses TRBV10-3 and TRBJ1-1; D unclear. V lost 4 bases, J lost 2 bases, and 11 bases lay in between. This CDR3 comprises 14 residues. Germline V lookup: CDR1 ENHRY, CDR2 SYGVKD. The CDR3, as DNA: TGTGCCATCAGTGGTAAGAGGGCTAACACTGAAGCTTTCTTT. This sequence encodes CAISGKRANTEAFF.

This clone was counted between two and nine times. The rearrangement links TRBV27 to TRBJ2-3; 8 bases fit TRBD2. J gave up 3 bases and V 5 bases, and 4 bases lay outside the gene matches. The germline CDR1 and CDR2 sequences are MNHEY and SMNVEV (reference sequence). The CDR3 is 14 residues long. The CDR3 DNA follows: TGTGCCAGCAGTAGCGGGAGTGTTACAGATACGCAGTATTTT. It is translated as CASSSGSVTDTQYF.

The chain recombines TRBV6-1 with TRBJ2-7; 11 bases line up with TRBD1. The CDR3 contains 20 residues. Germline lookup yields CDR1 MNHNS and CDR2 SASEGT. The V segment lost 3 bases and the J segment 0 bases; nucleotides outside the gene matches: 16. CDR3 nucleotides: TGTGCCAGCAGTGACATCTCCGGGACAGGGGGTTCTCCGATCTCCTACGAGCAGTACTTC. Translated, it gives CASSDISGTGGSPISYEQYF.

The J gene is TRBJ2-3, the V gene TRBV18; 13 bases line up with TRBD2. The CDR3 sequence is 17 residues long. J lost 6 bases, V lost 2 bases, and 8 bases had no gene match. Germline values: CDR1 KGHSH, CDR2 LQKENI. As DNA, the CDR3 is TGTGCCAGCTCACCAATAAAACTAGCGGGAGGGCCGGATACGCAGTATTTT. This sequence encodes CASSPIKLAGGPDTQYF.

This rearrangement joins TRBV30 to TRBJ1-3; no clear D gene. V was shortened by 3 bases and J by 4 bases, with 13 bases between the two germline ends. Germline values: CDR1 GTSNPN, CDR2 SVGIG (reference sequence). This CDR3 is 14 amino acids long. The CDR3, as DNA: TGTGCCTGGAGCCTACACTACCCAGGAAACACCATATATTTT. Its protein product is CAWSLHYPGNTIYF.

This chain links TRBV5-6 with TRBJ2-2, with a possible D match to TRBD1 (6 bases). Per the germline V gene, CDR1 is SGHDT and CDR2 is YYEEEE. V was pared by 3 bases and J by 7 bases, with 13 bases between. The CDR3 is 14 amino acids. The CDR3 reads CASSSTGRGGELFF. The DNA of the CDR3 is TGTGCCAGCAGCTCGACAGGAAGGGGCGGGGAGCTGTTTTTT.

The chain's CDR3 is CASSPPGLAVNEQFF. Here the CDR3 DNA reads TGTGCCAGCAGCCCCCCGGGACTAGCGGTTAATGAGCAGTTCTTC. The J gene is TRBJ2-1, the V gene TRBV28; 11 bases line up with TRBD2. The germline V gene encodes CDR1 MDHEN and CDR2 SYDVKM. The CDR3 has 15 residues. Trimming cost V 6 bases and J 7 bases; bases outside gene matches: 8.

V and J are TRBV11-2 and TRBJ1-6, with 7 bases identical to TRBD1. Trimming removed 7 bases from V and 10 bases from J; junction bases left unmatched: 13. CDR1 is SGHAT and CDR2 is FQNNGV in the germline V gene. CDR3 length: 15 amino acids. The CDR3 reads CASTKGQGVWSPLHF. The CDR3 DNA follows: TGTGCCAGCACCAAAGGGCAGGGGGTTTGGTCACCCCTCCACTTT.

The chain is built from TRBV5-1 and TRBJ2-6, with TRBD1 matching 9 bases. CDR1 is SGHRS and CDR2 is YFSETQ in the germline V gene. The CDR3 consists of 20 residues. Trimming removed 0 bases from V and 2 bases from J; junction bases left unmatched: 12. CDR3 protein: CASSLEGGGQGITGANVLTF. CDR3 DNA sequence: TGCGCCAGCAGCTTGGAAGGCGGGGGACAGGGCATAACTGGGGCCAACGTCCTGACTTTC.

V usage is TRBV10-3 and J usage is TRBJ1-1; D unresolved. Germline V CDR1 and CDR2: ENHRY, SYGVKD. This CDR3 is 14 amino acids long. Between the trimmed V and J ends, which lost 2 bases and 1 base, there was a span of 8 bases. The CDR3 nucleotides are TGTGCCATCAGTGAGACAGTTAAGAACACTGAAGCTTTCTTT. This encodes CAISETVKNTEAFF.

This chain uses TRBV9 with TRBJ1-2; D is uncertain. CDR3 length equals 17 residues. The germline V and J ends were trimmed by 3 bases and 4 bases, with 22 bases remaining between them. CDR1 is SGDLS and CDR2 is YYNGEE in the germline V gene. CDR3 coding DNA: TGTGCCAGCAGCGCCCAAGGGAGCCTAAAGCCGGGCTATGGCTACACCTTC. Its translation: CASSAQGSLKPGYGYTF. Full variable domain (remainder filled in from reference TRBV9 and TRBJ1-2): DSGVTQTPKHLITATGQRVTLRCSPRSGDLSVYWYQQSLDQGLQFLIQYYNGEERAKGNILERFSAQQFPDLHSELNLSSLELGDSALYFCASSAQGSLKPGYGYTFGSGTRLTVV.

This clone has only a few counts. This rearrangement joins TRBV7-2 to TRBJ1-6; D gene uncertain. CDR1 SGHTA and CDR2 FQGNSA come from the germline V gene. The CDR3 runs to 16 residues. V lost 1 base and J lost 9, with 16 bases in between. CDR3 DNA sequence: TGTGCCAGCAGCTTAGTCCCCTCCCCCGAGGGTTCACCCCTCCACTTT. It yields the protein CASSLVPSPEGSPLHF.

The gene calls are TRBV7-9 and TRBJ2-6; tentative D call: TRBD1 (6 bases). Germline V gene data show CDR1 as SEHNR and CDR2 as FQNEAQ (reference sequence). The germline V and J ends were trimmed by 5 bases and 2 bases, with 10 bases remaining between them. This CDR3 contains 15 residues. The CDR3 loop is CASSPNRAGANVLTF. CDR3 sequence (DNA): TGTGCCAGCAGCCCAAACAGGGCTGGGGCCAACGTCCTGACTTTC.

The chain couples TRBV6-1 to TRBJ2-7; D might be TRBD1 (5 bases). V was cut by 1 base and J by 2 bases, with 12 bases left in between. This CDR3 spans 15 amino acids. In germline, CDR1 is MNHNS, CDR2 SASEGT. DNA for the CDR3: TGTGCCAGCAGTGAAGGGTCAGGGTTCCCCTACGAGCAGTACTTC. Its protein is CASSEGSGFPYEQYF.

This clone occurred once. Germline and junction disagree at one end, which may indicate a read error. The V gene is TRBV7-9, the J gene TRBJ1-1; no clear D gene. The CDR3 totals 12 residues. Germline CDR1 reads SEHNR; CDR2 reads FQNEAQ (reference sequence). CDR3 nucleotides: TGTTCCAGCAGCTTTATCGGTACTGAAGCTTTCTTT. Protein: CSSSFIGTEAFF.

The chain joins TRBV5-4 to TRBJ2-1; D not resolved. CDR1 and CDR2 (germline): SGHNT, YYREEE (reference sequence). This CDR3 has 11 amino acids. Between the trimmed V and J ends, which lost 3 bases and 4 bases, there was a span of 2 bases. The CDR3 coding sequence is TGTGCCAGCAGCTCTTACAATGAGCAGTTCTTC. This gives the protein CASSSYNEQFF.

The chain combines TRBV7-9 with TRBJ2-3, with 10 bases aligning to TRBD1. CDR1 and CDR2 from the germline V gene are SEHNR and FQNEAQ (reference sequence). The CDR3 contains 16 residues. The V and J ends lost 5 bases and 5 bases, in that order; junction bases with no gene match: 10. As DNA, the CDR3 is TGTGCCAGCAGCCGGACAGGGGGGCCCCTGGGAGATACGCAGTATTTT. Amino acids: CASSRTGGPLGDTQYF.

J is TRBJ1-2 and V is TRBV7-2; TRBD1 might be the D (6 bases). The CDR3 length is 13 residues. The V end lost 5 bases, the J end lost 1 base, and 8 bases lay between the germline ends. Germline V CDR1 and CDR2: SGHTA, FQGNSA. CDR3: CASSQDSNYGYTF. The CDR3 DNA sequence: TGTGCCAGCAGCCAGGACAGTAACTATGGCTACACCTTC.

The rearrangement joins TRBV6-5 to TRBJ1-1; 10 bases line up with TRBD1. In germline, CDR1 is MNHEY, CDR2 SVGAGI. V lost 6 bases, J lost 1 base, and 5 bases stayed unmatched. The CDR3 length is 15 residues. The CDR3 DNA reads TGTGCCAGCAGACGACGACAGGGGGCGAACACTGAAGCTTTCTTT. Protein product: CASRRRQGANTEAFF.

CDR3 bases: TGTGCCAGCAGCCCGGGACACATCTACGAGCAGTACTTC. Translated, it gives CASSPGHIYEQYF. The V gene is TRBV7-6, the J gene TRBJ2-7; the D gene is possibly TRBD1 (6 bases). Germline loops: CDR1 SGHVS, CDR2 FNYEAQ. The germline V and J ends were trimmed by 5 bases and 3 bases, with 11 bases remaining between them. The CDR3 extends over 13 amino acids.

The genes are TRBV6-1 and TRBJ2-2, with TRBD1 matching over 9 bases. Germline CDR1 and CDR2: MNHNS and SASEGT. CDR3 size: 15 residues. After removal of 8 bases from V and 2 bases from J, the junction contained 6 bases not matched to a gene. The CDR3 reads CASYPGQGNTGELFF. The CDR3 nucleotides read TGTGCCAGCTACCCGGGACAGGGTAACACCGGGGAGCTGTTTTTT.

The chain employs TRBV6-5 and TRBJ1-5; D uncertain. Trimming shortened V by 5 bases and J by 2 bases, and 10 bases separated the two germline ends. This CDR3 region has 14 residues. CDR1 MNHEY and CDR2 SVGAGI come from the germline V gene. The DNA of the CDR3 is TGTGCCAGCAGTGATGGCCTTCGCAATCAGCCCCAGCATTTT. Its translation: CASSDGLRNQPQHF.

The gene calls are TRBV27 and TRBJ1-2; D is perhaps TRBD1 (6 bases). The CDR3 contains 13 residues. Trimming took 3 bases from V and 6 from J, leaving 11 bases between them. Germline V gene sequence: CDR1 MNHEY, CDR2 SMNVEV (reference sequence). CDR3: CASSFAGADGYTF. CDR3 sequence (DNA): TGTGCCAGCAGTTTCGCGGGGGCGGATGGCTACACCTTC.

CDR3 nucleotide sequence: TGCGCCAGCAGCCGAGACGGACAGGGCCTCGAGCAGTACTTC. It yields the protein CASSRDGQGLEQYF. The V and J genes are TRBV5-1 and TRBJ2-7; 8 bases align to TRBD1. Looked up from germline, CDR1 is SGHRS and CDR2 is YFSETQ. Trimming removed 4 bases from V and 6 bases from J; junction bases left unmatched: 9. The CDR3 loop spans 14 amino acids. Filled out from reference TRBV5-1 and TRBJ2-7, the complete variable domain reads KAGVTQTPRYLIKTRGQQVTLSCSPISGHRSVSWYQQTPGQGLQFLFEYFSETQRNKGNFPGRFSGRQFSNSRSEMNVSTLELGDSALYLCASSRDGQGLEQYFGPGTRLTVT.

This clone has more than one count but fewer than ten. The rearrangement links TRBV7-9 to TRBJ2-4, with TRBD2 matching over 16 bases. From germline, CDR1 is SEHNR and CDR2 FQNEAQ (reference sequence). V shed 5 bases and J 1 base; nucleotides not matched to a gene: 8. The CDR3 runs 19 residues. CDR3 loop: CASSPAGTSGGAAKNIQYF. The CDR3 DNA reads TGTGCCAGCAGCCCAGCCGGGACTAGCGGGGGGGCCGCCAAAAACATTCAGTACTTC.

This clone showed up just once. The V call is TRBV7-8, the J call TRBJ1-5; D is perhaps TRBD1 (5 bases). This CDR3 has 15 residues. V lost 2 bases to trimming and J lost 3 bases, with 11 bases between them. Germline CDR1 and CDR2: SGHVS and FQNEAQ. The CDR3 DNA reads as TGTGCCAGCAGCTTATGGGGCATCCCCAATCAGCCCCAGCATTTT. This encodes CASSLWGIPNQPQHF.

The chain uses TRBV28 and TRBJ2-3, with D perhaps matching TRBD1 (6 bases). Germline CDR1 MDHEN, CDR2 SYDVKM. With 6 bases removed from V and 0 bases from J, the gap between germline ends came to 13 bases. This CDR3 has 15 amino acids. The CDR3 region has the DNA TGTGCCAGCAGCCCGGACAGTGCTAGCACAGATACGCAGTATTTT. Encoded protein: CASSPDSASTDTQYF.

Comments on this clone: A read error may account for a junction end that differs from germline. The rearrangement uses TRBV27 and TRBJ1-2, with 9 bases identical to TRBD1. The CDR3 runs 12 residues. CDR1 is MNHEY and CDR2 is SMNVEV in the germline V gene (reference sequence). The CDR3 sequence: CSSSSRTGDNTF. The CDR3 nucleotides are TGTTCCAGCAGTTCAAGGACAGGGGATAACACCTTC.

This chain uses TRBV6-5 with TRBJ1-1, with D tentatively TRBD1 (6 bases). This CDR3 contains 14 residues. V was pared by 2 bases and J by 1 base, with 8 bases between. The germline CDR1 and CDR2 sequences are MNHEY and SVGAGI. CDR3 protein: CASSYPGQNTEAFF. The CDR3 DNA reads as TGTGCCAGCAGTTACCCGGGACAGAACACTGAAGCTTTCTTT.

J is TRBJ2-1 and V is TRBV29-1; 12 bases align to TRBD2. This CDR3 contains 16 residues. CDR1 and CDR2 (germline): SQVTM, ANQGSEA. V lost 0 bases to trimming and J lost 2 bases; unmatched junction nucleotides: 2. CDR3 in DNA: TGCAGCGTTGAAGACCGACTAGCGGGAGCCTACAATGAGCAGTTCTTC. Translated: CSVEDRLAGAYNEQFF.

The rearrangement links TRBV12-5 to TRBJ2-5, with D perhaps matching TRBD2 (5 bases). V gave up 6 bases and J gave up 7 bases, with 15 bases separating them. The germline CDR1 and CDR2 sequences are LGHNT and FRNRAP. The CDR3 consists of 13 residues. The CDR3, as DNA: TGTGCTAGTGGCCGGACTGGGTCGGGGACCCAGTACTTC. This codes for CASGRTGSGTQYF.